This note documents a single T cell receptor beta chain sequence. Its target is not known. This record belongs to a study of cytomegalovirus exposure and HLA in healthy donors. Study findings and constraints: Sequencing depth roughly uniform across donors was assumed in presence/absence analyses. It was approximately 170 TCR beta chains that were listed as cytomegalovirus-associated.

The CDR3 loop spans 14 amino acids. Trimming removed 5 bases at V and 2 bases at J, with 13 bases between. The germline gives CDR1 SGHNT, CDR2 YENEEA. Amplification used 60 Vbeta primers and 13 Jbeta primers. Repertoires were generated with immunoSEQ multiplex PCR, while TCRdb's copy carries only in-frame clones and drops some. The sample shows some 160,000 clones, approximately 80% of them seen only once. As for the donors, each was a healthy bone marrow donor. Unrecorded immune exposures were likely, despite nominal health at sampling. Sequencing was performed on PBMCs. The TCR comes from a man in his fifties or sixties in good health and CMV-seropositive. This chain joins TRBV11-3 and TRBJ2-7; a weak D match, TRBD1 (6 bases). This CDR3 reads CASSASGQTYEQYF. The DNA for the CDR3 is TGTGCCAGCAGCGCAAGTGGACAGACCTACGAGCAGTACTTC.